These T cell receptor beta chains were read from a single sample in a study of blood T cell repertoires in COVID-19. TCRdb keeps only in-frame clones here, not all; method: immunoSEQ multiplex PCR. The data show 150,000 to 190,000 clones, under 90% seen once. The sample was PBMCs or T cells enriched from blood (not recorded which). The origin of the receptors is a man aged 45-65 years who had recovered from COVID-19. CDR3s include the opening cysteine and the closing phenylalanine or tryptophan. The D gene is left open where the match is weak.

v_gene,len,d_gene,CDR3aa
TRBV7-6,17,NA,CASSLVNSPARGGELFF
TRBV2,14,TRBD1,CASSRQGQSQPQHF
TRBV10-3,14,NA,CATRLAANTGELFF
TRBV4-2,15,TRBD1,CASSPEGAADQPQHF
TRBV7-2,15,TRBD2,CASSQGVAGAYEQYF
TRBV15,14,NA,CATSRDRGAETQYF
TRBV30,16,TRBD1,CAWSKYQGAANEKLFF
TRBV12-5,16,TRBD1,CASGLATGTVNQPQHF
TRBV6-2/TRBV6-3,17,TRBD1,CASSYTDRFPVVYGYTF
TRBV18,15,NA,CASSPRLSRNTEAFF
TRBV6-4,15,NA,CASSVEAGARYEQYF
TRBV5-1,13,NA,CASSQTATYEQYF
TRBV9,16,TRBD2,CASSVVAREGMDTQYF
TRBV4-2,19,TRBD2,CASSPRGSGGARGADTQYF
TRBV27,15,TRBD1,CASRGTGGNNSPLHF
TRBV7-6,15,NA,CASSFTTGGNTEAFF
TRBV14,12,NA,CASSAGTYEQYF
TRBV6-6,14,TRBD1,CASSRQGQKSEAFF
TRBV7-9,12,NA,CASNSEKNEQFF
TRBV5-1,16,NA,CASSSGAGVVYNEQFF
TRBV5-1,16,TRBD1,CASSLADRVSNSPLHF
TRBV6-2/TRBV6-3,15,TRBD1,CASSSPDRGNEKLFF